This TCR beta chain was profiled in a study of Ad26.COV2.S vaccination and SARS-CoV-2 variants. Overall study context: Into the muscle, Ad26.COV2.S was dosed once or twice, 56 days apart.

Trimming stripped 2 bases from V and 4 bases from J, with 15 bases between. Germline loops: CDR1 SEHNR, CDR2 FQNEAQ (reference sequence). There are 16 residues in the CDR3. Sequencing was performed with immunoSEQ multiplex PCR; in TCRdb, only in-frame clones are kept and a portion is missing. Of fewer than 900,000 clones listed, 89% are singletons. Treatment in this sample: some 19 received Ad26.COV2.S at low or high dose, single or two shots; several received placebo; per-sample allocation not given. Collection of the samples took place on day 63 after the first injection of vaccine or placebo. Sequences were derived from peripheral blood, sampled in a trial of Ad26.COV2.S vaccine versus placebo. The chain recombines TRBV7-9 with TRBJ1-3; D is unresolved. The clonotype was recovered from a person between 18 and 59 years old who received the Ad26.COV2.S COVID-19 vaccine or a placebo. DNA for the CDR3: TGTGCCAGCAGCTTATTTAGCCAGAGAAGAGGAAACACCATATATTTT. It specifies CASSLFSQRRGNTIYF.